The 26 T cell receptor beta chains in this list originate from one sample, sequenced in a study of T cell changes during pregnancy in multiple sclerosis. Sequencing was performed with immunoSEQ multiplex PCR; in TCRdb, only in-frame clones are kept and a portion is missing. The sample carries approximately 31,000 clones, more than 75% recorded once. The source was CD4+ T cells from peripheral blood mononuclear cells, collected in the second trimester of pregnancy. These receptor sequences come from a female donor in good health, enrolled as a control in a pregnancy study.

V gene TRBV18 combines with J gene TRBJ1-4, with TRBD1 matching 7 bases. Losses at the gene ends were 0 bases for V and 6 bases for J; bases not matched to a gene: 10. CDR1 and CDR2 from the germline V gene are KGHSH and LQKENI. CDR3 length equals 17 residues. The CDR3 bases are TGTGCCAGCTCACCACCGCGCACAGGGGCGAGACATGAAAAACTGTTTTTT. Translating gives CASSPPRTGARHEKLFF.

The chain links TRBV30 to TRBJ2-1, with 11 nucleotides matching TRBD2. The CDR3 loop spans 14 amino acids. Trimming at V came to 1 base and at J to 7 bases, leaving 3 bases not matched to a gene. Germline CDR1 and CDR2: GTSNPN and SVGIG (reference sequence). DNA of the CDR3: TGTGCCTGGAGTGGGCTAGCGGGAGGTAATGAGCAGTTCTTC. Its translation: CAWSGLAGGNEQFF.

The chain is built from TRBV18 and TRBJ1-3; 7 positions agree with TRBD1. The V gene's germline CDR1 is KGHSH and CDR2 LQKENI. The CDR3 runs to 14 residues. J gave up 3 bases and V 3 bases, and 2 bases lay outside the gene matches. The CDR3 DNA sequence: TGTGCCAGCTCACCTAACAGGGGTGGAAACACCATATATTTT. It codes for CASSPNRGGNTIYF.

The J gene is TRBJ1-2, the V gene TRBV7-9; weak D call: TRBD1 (6 bases). From germline, CDR1 is SEHNR and CDR2 FQNEAQ (reference sequence). This CDR3 spans 14 amino acids. V was clipped by 4 bases and J by 4 bases, with 13 bases between them. CDR3: CASSSQGIGYGYTF. CDR3 in DNA: TGTGCCAGCAGCTCCCAGGGGATCGGCTATGGCTACACCTTC.

The chain is built from TRBV7-2 and TRBJ2-2; unclear D gene. With 5 bases removed from V and 3 bases from J, the gap between germline ends came to 4 bases. The CDR3 runs 12 residues. Germline V gives CDR1 SGHTA, CDR2 FQGNSA. The CDR3 reads CASSQYTGELFF. The CDR3 nucleotides read TGTGCCAGCAGCCAGTACACCGGGGAGCTGTTTTTT.

The rearrangement links TRBV19 to TRBJ1-2; tentative D call: TRBD1 (6 bases). The CDR3 runs to 12 residues. The V gene lost 6 bases and the J gene lost 8 bases, with 13 bases spanning the gap. The germline V gene encodes CDR1 LNHDA and CDR2 SQIVND (reference sequence). The CDR3, as DNA: TGTGCCAGTAGATTTGCAGGGGAAGGCTACACCTTC. Translating gives CASRFAGEGYTF.

The gene calls are TRBV6-4 and TRBJ1-2; D remains ambiguous. Germline V gene data show CDR1 as MRHNA and CDR2 as SNTAGT. Deletions cut 2 bases from V and 0 bases from J, with 7 bases between. The CDR3 is 14 residues long. The CDR3 DNA reads as TGTGCCAGCAGTGACGCGGGGTCTAACTATGGCTACACCTTC. This codes for CASSDAGSNYGYTF.

The chain couples TRBV11-3 to TRBJ2-3; 8 nucleotides align to TRBD1. CDR3 length equals 18 residues. Unmatched junction bases numbered 15, after V lost 5 bases and J lost 2 bases. In germline, CDR1 is SGHNT, CDR2 YENEEA. CDR3 DNA: TGTGCCAGCAGCCATACGGTTCGGGACAGGAGTTTCACAGATACGCAGTATTTT. Its translation: CASSHTVRDRSFTDTQYF.

The chain has TRBV11-2 and TRBJ2-7; TRBD2 agrees at 12 bases. The CDR3 consists of 16 residues. Germline CDR1 and CDR2: SGHAT and FQNNGV. Trimming at V came to 5 bases and at J to 4 bases, leaving 9 bases not matched to a gene. The CDR3 reads CASSPRLAGDLYEQYF. The CDR3 coding sequence is TGTGCCAGCAGCCCCAGACTAGCGGGAGATCTGTACGAGCAGTACTTC.

This chain links TRBV29-1 with TRBJ1-2, with a weak D call TRBD1 (6 bases). The V end lost 5 bases, the J end lost 8 bases, and 18 bases lay between the germline ends. Germline loops: CDR1 SQVTM, CDR2 ANQGSEA. This CDR3 comprises 13 residues. This chain's CDR3 is CSVKVGGSGGYTF. The CDR3, as DNA: TGCAGCGTTAAAGTTGGGGGCTCGGGGGGCTACACCTTC.

The chain combines TRBV19 with TRBJ2-4, with D possibly TRBD1 on 6 matching bases. V lost 7 bases and J lost 6, with 10 bases in between. The germline V gene has CDR1 LNHDA and CDR2 SQIVND (reference sequence). This CDR3 is built from 12 residues. The CDR3: CASTQGRNIQYF. The DNA of the CDR3 is TGTGCCAGTACACAGGGCCGAAACATTCAGTACTTC.

The rearrangement links TRBV7-8 to TRBJ2-7, with D possibly matching TRBD1 (6 bases). V lost 0 bases and J lost 3, with 6 bases in between. Germline values: CDR1 SGHVS, CDR2 FQNEAQ. This CDR3 region has 13 residues. CDR3 sequence: CASSLAGGYEQYF. In nucleotides, the CDR3 is TGTGCCAGCAGCTTAGCAGGGGGCTACGAGCAGTACTTC.

The chain is built from TRBV14 and TRBJ1-2, with D possibly being TRBD1 (5 bases). V lost 4 bases and J lost 8, with 17 bases in between. Per germline, CDR1 SGHDN and CDR2 FVKESK. The CDR3 is 14 amino acids. The CDR3 loop reads CASSPSGGGGGYTF. CDR3 sequence (DNA): TGTGCCAGCAGCCCCTCCGGGGGAGGCGGGGGCTACACCTTC.

The chain uses TRBV19 and TRBJ2-7, with TRBD1 identical over 9 bases. The V gene's germline CDR1 is LNHDA and CDR2 SQIVND (reference sequence). With V trimmed by 3 bases and J by 6 bases, 3 bases remained unmatched. The CDR3 extends over 13 amino acids. In DNA form, the CDR3 reads TGTGCCAGTAGTATCGGGACAGGGTTCGAGCAGTACTTC. Residues: CASSIGTGFEQYF.

The chain couples TRBV6-1 to TRBJ2-7; 9 bases map to TRBD1. Germline-derived CDR1 and CDR2 are MNHNS and SASEGT. The CDR3 totals 15 residues. V lost 6 bases, J lost 2 bases, and 8 bases stayed unmatched. The CDR3 here is CASSLLQGAAYEQYF. The CDR3 coding sequence is TGTGCCAGCAGCTTATTACAGGGGGCGGCCTACGAGCAGTACTTC.

The V gene is TRBV18, the J gene TRBJ2-3; possible D gene TRBD2, 6 bases. The CDR3 extends over 18 amino acids. The germline V and J ends were trimmed by 4 bases and 1 base, with 21 bases remaining between them. From germline, CDR1 is KGHSH and CDR2 LQKENI. The CDR3 is CASSLRTSSGGGTDTQYF. The DNA for the CDR3 is TGTGCCAGCTCACTAAGAACCAGTAGCGGAGGAGGCACAGATACGCAGTATTTT.

The chain combines TRBV7-9 with TRBJ2-5; 8 bases are shared with TRBD2. Unmatched junction bases numbered 4, after V lost 5 bases and J lost 2 bases. CDR1 is SEHNR, CDR2 FQNEAQ, per germline (reference sequence). The CDR3 runs to 14 residues. As DNA, the CDR3 is TGTGCCAGCAGCCCTAGCGGGCGACAAGAGACCCAGTACTTC. Translation gives CASSPSGRQETQYF.

Points on this clone: A much more abundant neighbour one base away suggests this may be a read error. Written as DNA, the CDR3 is TGTGCCAGTTCAAGGGGGTATGGCTACACCTTC. Its translation: CASSRGYGYTF. This chain uses TRBV27 with TRBJ1-2; D is perhaps TRBD1 (6 bases). The germline gives CDR1 MNHEY, CDR2 SMNVEV (reference sequence). The V end lost 9 bases, the J end lost 5 bases, and 10 bases lay between the germline ends. This CDR3 has 11 amino acids.

The chain is built from TRBV20-1 and TRBJ2-7; D possibly corresponds to TRBD1 (6 bases). The CDR3 has 11 amino acids. CDR1 DFQATT and CDR2 SNEGSKA come from the germline V gene (reference sequence). The V and J ends lost 0 bases and 7 bases respectively, with 7 bases between them. In DNA, the CDR3 is TGCAGTGCTAGAGAAGGGACAGAGCAGTACTTC. Protein: CSAREGTEQYF.

The chain uses TRBV9 and TRBJ2-2; weak D call: TRBD2 (6 bases). The CDR3 loop spans 15 amino acids. Per the germline V gene, CDR1 is SGDLS and CDR2 is YYNGEE. The germline V and J ends were trimmed by 2 bases and 8 bases, with 16 bases remaining between them. The CDR3 here is CASSVGPGGTGELFF. The CDR3 DNA sequence: TGTGCCAGCAGCGTGGGACCTGGGGGGACGGGGGAGCTGTTTTTT. Drawing the rest from reference TRBV9 and TRBJ2-2, the complete variable domain is DSGVTQTPKHLITATGQRVTLRCSPRSGDLSVYWYQQSLDQGLQFLIQYYNGEERAKGNILERFSAQQFPDLHSELNLSSLELGDSALYFCASSVGPGGTGELFFGEGSRLTVL.

The chain employs TRBV10-3 and TRBJ1-2, with D possibly TRBD1 on 5 matching bases. Germline CDR1 is ENHRY and CDR2 is SYGVKD. The CDR3 covers 13 residues. The V end lost 7 bases, the J end lost 3 bases, and 12 bases lay between the germline ends. The CDR3, as DNA: TGTGCCATCACCCCAGGGCTCGACTATGGCTACACCTTC. Encoded protein: CAITPGLDYGYTF.

The chain is built from TRBV19 and TRBJ2-7; 8 bases match TRBD1. The V and J ends lost 5 bases and 0 bases, in that order; junction bases with no gene match: 6. The CDR3 has 15 amino acids. The germline CDR1 and CDR2 sequences are LNHDA and SQIVND (reference sequence). The CDR3 sequence: CASSAGTGSSYEQYF. Written as DNA, the CDR3 is TGTGCCAGTAGTGCCGGGACAGGAAGCTCCTACGAGCAGTACTTC.

This sequence joins TRBV30 and TRBJ2-7, with TRBD1 matching over 7 bases. The length of the CDR3 is 13 residues. With V trimmed by 1 base and J by 7 bases, 7 bases remained unmatched. CDR1 and CDR2 from the germline V gene are GTSNPN and SVGIG (reference sequence). This CDR3 reads CAWSGDRAREQYF. As DNA, the CDR3 is TGTGCCTGGAGTGGAGACAGGGCCAGGGAGCAGTACTTC.

This clone was seen a single time. The chain is built from TRBV6-5 and TRBJ2-2; 11 bases map to TRBD2. CDR1 and CDR2 from the germline V gene are MNHEY and SVGAGI. Trimming took 6 bases from V and 6 from J; bases not matched to a gene: 3. This CDR3 contains 14 residues. Here the CDR3 reads CASRGGLAAGELFF. The CDR3 DNA follows: TGTGCCAGCAGGGGGGGACTAGCGGCCGGGGAGCTGTTTTTT.

This sequence joins TRBV15 and TRBJ2-7, with 11 bases matching TRBD2. The CDR3 is 16 amino acids. V was pared by 1 base and J by 2 bases, with 4 bases of the junction left unmatched. Per the germline V gene, CDR1 is LNHNV and CDR2 is YYDKDF (reference sequence). The CDR3 coding sequence is TGTGCCACCAGCAGAGGACTAGCGGGACCAACCTACGAGCAGTACTTC. The encoded protein is CATSRGLAGPTYEQYF.

This chain joins TRBV6-1 and TRBJ1-5, with 9 bases fitting TRBD1. The CDR3 runs to 15 residues. The V and J ends lost 9 bases and 7 bases, in that order; junction bases with no gene match: 13. Per the germline V gene, CDR1 is MNHNS and CDR2 is SASEGT. The CDR3 loop reads CASWTGALTGQPQHF. CDR3 in DNA: TGTGCCAGTTGGACAGGGGCTCTAACGGGGCAGCCCCAGCATTTT.